The 24 T cell receptor beta chains presented below share a single source sample, sequenced in a study of blood T cell repertoires in COVID-19. This table comes from immunoSEQ multiplex PCR, and its TCRdb copy is limited to in-frame clones, with some not included. Here the sample spans 320,000 or so clones, about 87% being singletons. Source material: PBMCs or T cells enriched from blood (not recorded which). The receptors were gathered from a man aged 30-40 years who had recovered from COVID-19.

V and J are TRBV6-2 or TRBV6-3 and TRBJ1-5; TRBD1 agrees at 8 bases. Germline V gene lookup returns CDR1 MNHEY and CDR2 SVGEGT. Trimming cost V 5 bases and J 5 bases; bases outside gene matches: 8. This CDR3 is built from 15 residues. The CDR3, as DNA: TGTGCCAGCAGTGCCCCGACAGGGGATGATCAGCCCCAGCATTTT. Translation gives CASSAPTGDDQPQHF.

J is TRBJ1-6 and V is TRBV19; no clear D gene. The V gene's germline CDR1 is LNHDA and CDR2 SQIVND (reference sequence). The V gene lost 6 bases and the J gene lost 6 bases, with 18 bases spanning the gap. This CDR3 region has 16 residues. CDR3: CASRRGANLGNSPLHF. The CDR3 region has the DNA TGTGCCAGTAGAAGAGGAGCCAACCTGGGTAATTCACCCCTCCACTTT.

This chain uses TRBV2 with TRBJ1-5, with a weak D call TRBD1 (6 bases). V lost 6 bases, J lost 4 bases, and 16 bases lay in between. The CDR3 extends over 15 amino acids. Looked up from germline, CDR1 is SNHLY and CDR2 is FYNNEI. The CDR3 DNA reads as TGTGCCAGCAGCGCCGGAGGAACAGGGAATCAGCCCCAGCATTTT. It encodes CASSAGGTGNQPQHF.

The chain has TRBV28 and TRBJ2-7; 9 positions match TRBD1. The V segment lost 7 bases and the J segment 2 bases; nucleotides outside the gene matches: 12. Germline CDR1 is MDHEN and CDR2 is SYDVKM. CDR3 length: 16 amino acids. The CDR3 loop is CASTPPPGQGAYEQYF. CDR3 nucleotides: TGTGCCAGCACCCCCCCTCCGGGACAGGGCGCCTACGAGCAGTACTTC. Together with reference TRBV28 and TRBJ2-7, the CDR3 gives the full variable domain: DVKVTQSSRYLVKRTGEKVFLECVQDMDHENMFWYRQDPGLGLRLIYFSYDVKMKEKGDIPEGYSVSREKKERFSLILESASTNQTSMYLCASTPPPGQGAYEQYFGPGTRLTVT.

The chain couples TRBV5-6 to TRBJ2-3, with TRBD1 as a possible D gene (6 bases). Germline-derived CDR1 and CDR2 are SGHDT and YYEEEE. Trimming shortened V by 3 bases and J by 1 base, and 9 bases separated the two germline ends. This CDR3 is built from 14 residues. The CDR3 bases are TGTGCCAGCAGCTGGACAGAAGGCACAGATACGCAGTATTTT. Its protein is CASSWTEGTDTQYF.

This chain uses TRBV10-2 with TRBJ1-4; the match to TRBD1 covers 10 bases. Per germline, CDR1 WSHSY and CDR2 SAAADI. Trimming took 8 bases from V and 5 from J; bases not matched to a gene: 5. The CDR3 sequence is 14 residues long. The CDR3 here is CASGWTGGNEKLFF. Here the CDR3 DNA reads TGCGCCAGCGGTTGGACAGGGGGAAATGAAAAACTGTTTTTT.

The V and J genes are TRBV6-5 and TRBJ2-3, with 9 bases identical to TRBD2. The V gene's germline CDR1 is MNHEY and CDR2 SVGAGI. After removal of 4 bases from V and 1 base from J, the junction contained 0 bases not matched to a gene. The CDR3 length is 14 residues. CDR3 protein: CASSSSGGTDTQYF. For the CDR3, the DNA is TGTGCCAGCAGTTCTAGCGGGGGCACAGATACGCAGTATTTT.

V and J are TRBV6-1 and TRBJ1-3, with TRBD1 identical over 9 bases. V lost 3 bases, J lost 8 bases, and 11 bases stayed unmatched. The CDR3 is made up of 16 amino acids. Germline-derived CDR1 and CDR2 are MNHNS and SASEGT. DNA of the CDR3: TGTGCCAGCAGTGACAAGCGGGACAGGGACCCAGACACCATATATTTT. Translated: CASSDKRDRDPDTIYF.

The genes are TRBV3-1 (or the pseudogene TRBV3-2) and TRBJ2-5; D possibly corresponds to TRBD1 (5 bases). The CDR3 runs 15 residues. Germline V gene lookup returns CDR1 LGHDT and CDR2 YNNKEL (reference sequence). Trimming cost V 4 bases and J 7 bases, with 19 bases left between them. CDR3 coding DNA: TGTGCCAGCAGCCTGAGATCCCCCGCAGGGTGGACCCAGTACTTC. This codes for CASSLRSPAGWTQYF.

This chain joins TRBV24-1 and TRBJ2-1; D perhaps matches TRBD1 (6 bases). Trimming pared 2 bases from V and 2 bases from J, leaving 12 bases between. In germline, CDR1 is KGHDR, CDR2 SFDVKD. The length of the CDR3 is 16 residues. The CDR3 region has the DNA TGTGCCACCAGTGATTCTCAGGGGACCGCCTACAATGAGCAGTTCTTC. Translation: CATSDSQGTAYNEQFF.

The gene calls are TRBV6-5 and TRBJ2-7; 7 nucleotides line up with TRBD1. CDR3 length: 13 amino acids. V shed 3 bases, J shed 3 bases, and the junction held 2 bases outside the gene matches. CDR1 and CDR2 (germline): MNHEY, SVGAGI. DNA for the CDR3: TGTGCCAGCAGTTATGGGACAGACTACGAGCAGTACTTC. Protein product: CASSYGTDYEQYF.

This rearrangement joins TRBV28 to TRBJ2-7; 9 bases fit TRBD2. CDR3 length: 13 amino acids. Germline assignment: CDR1 MDHEN and CDR2 SYDVKM. Trimming at V came to 6 bases and at J to 3 bases, leaving 3 bases not matched to a gene. CDR3 in DNA: TGTGCCAGCAGAAGCGGGGGGTACTACGAGCAGTACTTC. Translated, it gives CASRSGGYYEQYF.

CDR3 residues: CASSPSGNTEAFF. CDR3 DNA: TGTGCCAGCAGTCCCTCCGGGAACACTGAAGCTTTCTTT. V gene TRBV2 combines with J gene TRBJ1-1, with no clear D. The germline gives CDR1 SNHLY, CDR2 FYNNEI. The CDR3 consists of 13 residues. V lost 5 bases, J lost 1 base, and 8 bases lay in between.

This chain uses TRBV6-2 or TRBV6-3 with TRBJ2-3; possibly TRBD2 for D (5 bases). The V end was cut by 6 bases, the J end by 5 bases, with 9 bases between. The germline V gene has CDR1 MNHEY and CDR2 SVGEGT. The CDR3 is 12 amino acids. The CDR3 nucleotides are TGTGCCAGCAGCGGAGAGGGAGATACGCAGTATTTT. Encoded protein: CASSGEGDTQYF.

The chain employs TRBV15 and TRBJ2-7; 7 nucleotides align to TRBD1. The CDR3 is made up of 13 amino acids. Germline CDR1 is LNHNV and CDR2 is YYDKDF (reference sequence). V lost 5 bases to trimming and J lost 5 bases; unmatched junction nucleotides: 6. In nucleotides, the CDR3 is TGTGCCACCAGCCTCCGGGACAGCGACGAGCAGTACTTC. Its protein is CATSLRDSDEQYF.

Here the CDR3 DNA reads TGTGCCAGCTCACCACCGGAAGGTGGAGGACAGCCCCAGCATTTT. This translates into CASSPPEGGGQPQHF. The V call is TRBV18, the J call TRBJ1-5; no definite D call. The CDR3 contains 15 residues. Looked up from germline, CDR1 is KGHSH and CDR2 is LQKENI. Deletions cut 0 bases from V and 7 bases from J, with 13 bases between. Using reference TRBV18 and TRBJ1-5 for the parts outside the CDR3, the full variable domain is NAGVMQNPRHLVRRRGQEARLRCSPMKGHSHVYWYRQLPEEGLKFMVYLQKENIIDESGMPKERFSAEFPKEGPSILRIQQVVRGDSAAYFCASSPPEGGGQPQHFGDGTRLSIL.

This clone was recorded once. V gene TRBV19 combines with J gene TRBJ2-7; 10 positions match TRBD1. Trimming cost V 3 bases and J 5 bases; bases outside gene matches: 10. The CDR3 loop spans 16 amino acids. Looked up from germline, CDR1 is LNHDA and CDR2 is SQIVND (reference sequence). Written as DNA, the CDR3 is TGTGCCAGTAGTATGGTCGGGACAGGGGTGAGGGACGAGCAGTACTTC. This gives the protein CASSMVGTGVRDEQYF.

This chain uses TRBV21-1 with TRBJ1-5; TRBD1 reflects the table's D call only, with no check against the DNA. TRBV21-1 is a listed pseudogene. The CDR3 loop spans 20 amino acids. The CDR3 here is CASSKGHQRTGQGFNQPQHF. In DNA form, the CDR3 reads TGTGCCAGCAGCAAAGGGCACCAAAGGACGGGACAGGGGTTCAATCAGCCCCAGCATTTT.

The rearrangement uses TRBV5-8 and TRBJ1-5, with a tentative D call TRBD1 (6 bases). CDR3 length equals 15 residues. The V end was cut by 2 bases, the J end by 5 bases, with 14 bases between. Germline CDR1 is SGHTS and CDR2 is YDEGEE. In nucleotides, the CDR3 is TGTGCCAGCAGCTTTAAACAGGGTTTCGATCAGCCCCAGCATTTT. This gives the protein CASSFKQGFDQPQHF.

V and J are TRBV7-2 and TRBJ2-7; possibly TRBD1 for D (5 bases). Trimming removed 1 base from V and 6 bases from J, with 16 bases in between. The CDR3 is made up of 15 amino acids. Germline V CDR1 and CDR2: SGHTA, FQGNSA. The CDR3 reads CASSLGQGFALEQYF. For the CDR3, the DNA is TGTGCCAGCAGCTTAGGGCAGGGATTTGCCCTCGAGCAGTACTTC. The entire variable domain, with the rest obtained from reference TRBV7-2 and TRBJ2-7, is as follows: GAGVSQSPSNKVTEKGKDVELRCDPISGHTALYWYRQSLGQGLEFLIYFQGNSAPDKSGLPSDRFSAERTGGSVSTLTIQRTQQEDSAVYLCASSLGQGFALEQYFGPGTRLTVT.

V is TRBV28 and J is TRBJ2-1; D perhaps matches TRBD2 (6 bases). Germline lookup yields CDR1 MDHEN and CDR2 SYDVKM. V dropped 6 bases and J dropped 10 bases, with 16 bases sitting between them. The CDR3 length is 13 residues. The CDR3: CASSPGLGNEQFF. The CDR3 region has the DNA TGTGCCAGCAGCCCGGGACTTGGGAACGAGCAGTTCTTC.

J is TRBJ1-5 and V is TRBV6-1; perhaps TRBD1 as D (5 bases). Germline assignment: CDR1 MNHNS and CDR2 SASEGT. CDR3 length: 15 residues. V lost 2 bases to trimming and J lost 1 base, with 9 bases between them. This CDR3 reads CASSERGGSNQPQHF. CDR3 bases: TGTGCCAGCAGTGAAAGGGGAGGGAGCAATCAGCCCCAGCATTTT.

This sequence joins TRBV5-1 and TRBJ2-7, with TRBD1 identical over 7 bases. CDR3 length: 14 residues. The ends lost 0 bases at V and 3 bases at J; junction bases unmatched: 3. Germline V gene lookup returns CDR1 SGHRS and CDR2 YFSETQ. DNA for the CDR3: TGCGCCAGCAGCTTGGCACAGGGGCGCTACGAGCAGTACTTC. Amino acids: CASSLAQGRYEQYF.

The chain recombines TRBV5-4 with TRBJ2-2; 8 nucleotides line up with TRBD1. J was trimmed by 7 bases and V by 4 bases; bases with no gene match: 9. This CDR3 comprises 15 residues. Germline V gene lookup returns CDR1 SGHNT and CDR2 YYREEE (reference sequence). The CDR3: CASSRTGNGFGELFF. For the CDR3, the DNA is TGTGCCAGCAGCAGGACAGGGAATGGGTTCGGGGAGCTGTTTTTT.